A selection of T cell receptor beta chains follows, all from one sample in a study of shared clonotypes between healthy human individuals. Assay used: immunoSEQ multiplex PCR; TCRdb lists only in-frame clones, some missing. The sample has about 2.5 million clones, 85% to 95% seen once. The sample comprised naive CD4+ T cells from PBMCs. These receptors were obtained from a man between 18 and 29 years old in good health. Some clones in this sample may be carry-over from other donors' samples. Each CDR3 is given without its conserved first and last residue. Fields, in order: V gene, D gene, CDR3 protein. A D gene is named only where the DNA matches it firmly.

TRBV2,.,ASSAAESLGNTIY
TRBV7-3,.,ASSLGRSWDNEQF
TRBV4-3,.,ASSQDWGPWTSSSNQPQH
TRBV30,.,AWSVQGLNNSPLH
TRBV4-3,.,ASSQVRGLDSGYT
TRBV6-5,.,ASSPRGGPNYGYT
TRBV11-2,TRBD2,ASSLLLSGAYNEQF
TRBV19,.,ASGPGTDYEQY
TRBV10-2,.,ASSSIFGNTIY
TRBV5-4,.,ASSSLLERTDTQY
TRBV7-8,.,ASTRREGSYNEQF
TRBV7-3,.,ASSPTGNTEAF
TRBV5-5,.,ASRKPGATYEQY
TRBV11-2,.,ASSSGRNTEAF
TRBV9,TRBD2,ASSVGLAGGELF
TRBV7-9,.,ASSPGRAINNEQF
TRBV28,.,ASTSLEELAF
TRBV5-1,.,ASSPMAPMNTEAF
TRBV28,.,ASSLWGRVNTEAF
TRBV7-3,.,ASSLYLPRAEYLSSYNEQF
TRBV28,.,ASSSGPREAF
TRBV2,.,ASSVRQGLSNQPQH
TRBV9,TRBD1,ASSVEGQSYNEQF
TRBV11-3,.,ASSLGNSYEQY
TRBV9,TRBD2,ASSVYWREAFGELF
TRBV28,.,ASSLDGIRLYGYT
TRBV28,.,ASRGQAREKLF
TRBV11-2,TRBD1,ASSRTGQGSSYEQY
TRBV28,TRBD1,ASSLDRGLYNEQF
TRBV28,.,ASTTSNQPQH
TRBV9,.,ASSTLDVYNEQF
TRBV5-1,TRBD2,ASSLTSSTTDEQF
TRBV19,TRBD1,ASSIRDRNTEAF
TRBV9,TRBD1,ASSVGGTEGNTIY
TRBV9,TRBD2,ASSRGRTSGKSSYNEQF
TRBV5-1,.,ASTPWGGNYNEQF
TRBV28,.,ASTQAGTLSGWYT
TRBV7-9,.,ASGAGRQGTQY
TRBV6-6,.,ASSYWGGTLGDTQY
TRBV4-2,TRBD2,ASSQAGVAGGTGELF
TRBV27,TRBD2,ASSRLAGGYSEQY
TRBV5-1,.,ASSFLTGSYNEQF
TRBV7-9,.,ASSLRQETGEQF
TRBV7-9,.,ASSKTDLNTEAF
TRBV6-1,.,ASSVTPNEQF
TRBV5-1,.,ASSLGDGSAYGYT
TRBV5-8,TRBD1,ASSSARGQGFLETQY
TRBV2,TRBD2,ASKEGLVNEQF
TRBV13,TRBD1,AIGQGRDEQF
TRBV28,TRBD1,ASSFPDRAGTQPQH
TRBV5-1,.,ASSLEGRPLGGEAF